A single T cell receptor beta chain is shown here with its context. Its cognate antigen is unknown. This sample is drawn from a study of OX40 agonist ivuxolimab in advanced cancers. In the study overall: The patients' treatment was ivuxolimab, an agonistic anti-OX40 (CD134) antibody. General study results and limits: The expanded peripheral T cells' antigen specificity was not determined.

Generated by immunoSEQ multiplex PCR, the TCRdb table keeps only in-frame clones and is missing some. The table has roughly 25,000 clones, about 70% seen once. V was pared by 2 bases and J by 5 bases, with 13 bases between. The CDR3 sequence is 14 residues long. Germline V gene lookup returns CDR1 MGHRA and CDR2 YSYEKL. The sequence was obtained from an adult with an advanced solid tumor such as melanoma, head and neck, liver or kidney cancer. This rearrangement joins TRBV4-1 to TRBJ2-7, with D tentatively TRBD2 (5 bases). This material consisted of CD4+ or CD8+ T cells sorted from blood, taken in a trial of the OX40 agonist ivuxolimab. The CDR3 nucleotides read TGCGCCAGCAGCCAATTCGGACCGGGGAACGAGCAGTACTTC. This translates into CASSQFGPGNEQYF.